This TCR beta chain was retrieved from a study of PD-1 blockade in classical Hodgkin lymphoma. Study-wide points: Underlying causes for the observed repertoire differences were not defined, possibly disease activity or prior therapy. Exclusion covered patients beginning nivolumab under 1 year post-ASCT. Newly diagnosed patients were reported to start with lower TCR diversity than healthy donors.

Autologous stem cell transplantation was followed by relapse in every patient, and brentuximab vedotin exposure varied. Patients showed best responses of complete response, partial response or progressive disease. This clone occurred once. The antigen remains undetermined. Sequenced by immunoSEQ multiplex PCR; TCRdb stores in-frame clones only, minus some. The data contain 100,000 to 120,000 clones, roughly nine tenths of them singletons. The sequence came from a human donor with classical Hodgkin lymphoma. The sequencing used peripheral blood mononuclear cells (PBMCs), collected before the second cycle of nivolumab.

The CDR3 nucleotides read TGTGCCAGCAGCTCTACTAGCGGGAGGGCCTGGAATGAGCAGTTCTTC. Translated, it gives CASSSTSGRAWNEQFF. This sequence joins TRBV7-9 and TRBJ2-1; TRBD2 matches 13 bases. CDR1 is SEHNR, CDR2 FQNEAQ, per germline (reference sequence). V lost 4 bases to trimming and J lost 7 bases; unmatched junction nucleotides: 7. The CDR3 has 16 residues.